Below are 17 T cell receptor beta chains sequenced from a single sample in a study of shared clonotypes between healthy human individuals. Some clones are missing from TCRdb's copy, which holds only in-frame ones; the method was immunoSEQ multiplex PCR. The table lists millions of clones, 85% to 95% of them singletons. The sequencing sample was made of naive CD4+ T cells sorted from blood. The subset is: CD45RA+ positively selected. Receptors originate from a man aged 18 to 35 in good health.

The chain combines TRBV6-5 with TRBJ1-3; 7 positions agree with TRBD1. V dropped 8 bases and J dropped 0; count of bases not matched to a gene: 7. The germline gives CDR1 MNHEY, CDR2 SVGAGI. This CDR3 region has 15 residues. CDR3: CASFTGASSGNTIYF. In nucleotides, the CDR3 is TGTGCCAGCTTTACAGGGGCCTCCTCTGGAAACACCATATATTTT.

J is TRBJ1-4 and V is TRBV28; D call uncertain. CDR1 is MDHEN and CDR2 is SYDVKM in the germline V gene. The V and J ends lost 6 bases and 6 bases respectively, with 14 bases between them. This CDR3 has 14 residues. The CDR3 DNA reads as TGTGCCAGCAGCGCGGTGGGTAAGGATGAAAAACTGTTTTTT. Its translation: CASSAVGKDEKLFF.

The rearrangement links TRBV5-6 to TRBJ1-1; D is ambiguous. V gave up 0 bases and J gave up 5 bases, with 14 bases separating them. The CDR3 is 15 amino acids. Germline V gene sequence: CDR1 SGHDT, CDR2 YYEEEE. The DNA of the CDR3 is TGTGCCAGCAGCTTGGCTGGGCCTAAAGGGACTGAAGCTTTCTTT. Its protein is CASSLAGPKGTEAFF.

Here the CDR3 reads CASSNREGNSPLHF. DNA for the CDR3: TGTGCCAGCAGTAACAGGGAAGGGAATTCACCCCTCCACTTT. V gene TRBV27 combines with J gene TRBJ1-6, with D possibly TRBD1 on 6 matching bases. V was clipped by 5 bases and J by 7 bases, with 12 bases between them. Germline CDR1 is MNHEY and CDR2 is SMNVEV (reference sequence). The CDR3 sequence is 14 residues long.

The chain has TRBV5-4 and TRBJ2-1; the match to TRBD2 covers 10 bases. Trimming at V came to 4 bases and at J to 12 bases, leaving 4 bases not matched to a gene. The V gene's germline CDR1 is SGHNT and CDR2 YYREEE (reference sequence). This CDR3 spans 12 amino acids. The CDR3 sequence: CASSLAGVGQFF. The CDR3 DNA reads TGTGCCAGCAGCCTAGCGGGAGTGGGGCAGTTCTTC. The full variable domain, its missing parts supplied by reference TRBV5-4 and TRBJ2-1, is ETGVTQSPTHLIKTRGQQVTLRCSSQSGHNTVSWYQQALGQGPQFIFQYYREEENGRGNFPPRFSGLQFPNYSSELNVNALELDDSALYLCASSLAGVGQFFGPGTRLTVL.

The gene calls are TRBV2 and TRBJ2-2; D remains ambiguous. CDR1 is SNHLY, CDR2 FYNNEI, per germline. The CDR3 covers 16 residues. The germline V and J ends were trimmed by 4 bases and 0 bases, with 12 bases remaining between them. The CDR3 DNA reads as TGTGCCAGCAGTGCTGACGGAGTCGCGAACACCGGGGAGCTGTTTTTT. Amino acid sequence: CASSADGVANTGELFF. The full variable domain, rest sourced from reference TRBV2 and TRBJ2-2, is EPEVTQTPSHQVTQMGQEVILRCVPISNHLYFYWYRQILGQKVEFLVSFYNNEISEKSEIFDDQFSVERPDGSNFTLKIRSTKLEDSAMYFCASSADGVANTGELFFGEGSRLTVL.

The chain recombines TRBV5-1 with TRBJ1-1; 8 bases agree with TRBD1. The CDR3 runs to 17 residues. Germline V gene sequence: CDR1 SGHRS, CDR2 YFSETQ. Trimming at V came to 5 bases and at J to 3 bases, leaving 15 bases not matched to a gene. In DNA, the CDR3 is TGCGCCAGCAGTAAAGCACCAGGGGGCGCGGGTTACACTGAAGCTTTCTTT. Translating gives CASSKAPGGAGYTEAFF.

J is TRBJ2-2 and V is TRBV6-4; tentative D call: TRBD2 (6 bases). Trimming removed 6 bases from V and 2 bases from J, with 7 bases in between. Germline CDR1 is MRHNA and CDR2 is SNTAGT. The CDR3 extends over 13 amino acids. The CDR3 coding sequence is TGTGCCAGCAGGCGGGGCAACACCGGGGAGCTGTTTTTT. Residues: CASRRGNTGELFF.

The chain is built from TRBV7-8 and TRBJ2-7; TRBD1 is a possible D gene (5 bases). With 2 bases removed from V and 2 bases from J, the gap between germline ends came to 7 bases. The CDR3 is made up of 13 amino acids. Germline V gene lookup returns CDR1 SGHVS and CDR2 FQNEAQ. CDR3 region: CASSLRGAYEQYF. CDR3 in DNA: TGTGCCAGCAGCTTAAGGGGCGCCTACGAGCAGTACTTC.

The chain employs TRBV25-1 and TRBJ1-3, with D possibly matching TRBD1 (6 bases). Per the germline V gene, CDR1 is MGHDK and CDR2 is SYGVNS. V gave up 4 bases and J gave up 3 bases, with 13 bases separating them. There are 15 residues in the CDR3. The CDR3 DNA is TGTGCCAGCAGTGCCTCCGGGGGCAGTGGAAACACCATATATTTT. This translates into CASSASGGSGNTIYF. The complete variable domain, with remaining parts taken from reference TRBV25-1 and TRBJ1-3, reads EADIYQTPRYLVIGTGKKITLECSQTMGHDKMYWYQQDPGMELHLIHYSYGVNSTEKGDLSSESTVSRIRTEHFPLTLESARPSHTSQYLCASSASGGSGNTIYFGEGSWLTVV.

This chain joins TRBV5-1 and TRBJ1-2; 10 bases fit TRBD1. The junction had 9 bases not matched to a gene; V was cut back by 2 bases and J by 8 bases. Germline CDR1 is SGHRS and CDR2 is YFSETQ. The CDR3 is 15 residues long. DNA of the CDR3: TGCGCCAGCAGCTTCGGGACAGGGGTACAGGCAGGCTACACCTTC. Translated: CASSFGTGVQAGYTF.

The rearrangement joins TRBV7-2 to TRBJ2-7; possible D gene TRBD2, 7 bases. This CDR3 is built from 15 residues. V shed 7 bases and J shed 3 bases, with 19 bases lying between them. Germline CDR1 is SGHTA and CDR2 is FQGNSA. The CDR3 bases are TGTGCCAGCACCTCGGGCGGGGGCGCTTTCTACGAGCAGTACTTC. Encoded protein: CASTSGGGAFYEQYF.

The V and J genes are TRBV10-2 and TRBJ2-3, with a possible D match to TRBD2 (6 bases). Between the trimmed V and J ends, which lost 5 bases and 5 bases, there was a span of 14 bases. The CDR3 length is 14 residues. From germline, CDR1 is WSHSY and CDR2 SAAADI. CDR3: CASSTGGPGDTQYF. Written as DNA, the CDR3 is TGCGCCAGCAGTACAGGAGGGCCGGGAGATACGCAGTATTTT.

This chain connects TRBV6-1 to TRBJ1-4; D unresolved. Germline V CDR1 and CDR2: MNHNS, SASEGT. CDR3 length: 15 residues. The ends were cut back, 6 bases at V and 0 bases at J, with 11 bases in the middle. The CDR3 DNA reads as TGTGCCAGCAGGGTCCAGGACGCAACTAATGAAAAACTGTTTTTT. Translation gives CASRVQDATNEKLFF.

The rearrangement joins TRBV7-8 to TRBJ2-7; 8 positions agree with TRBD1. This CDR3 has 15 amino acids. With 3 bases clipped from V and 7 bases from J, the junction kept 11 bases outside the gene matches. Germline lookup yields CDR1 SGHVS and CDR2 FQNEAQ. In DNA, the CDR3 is TGTGCCAGCAGCTTTTCCTACGACAGGGGACTGGAGCAGTACTTC. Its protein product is CASSFSYDRGLEQYF.

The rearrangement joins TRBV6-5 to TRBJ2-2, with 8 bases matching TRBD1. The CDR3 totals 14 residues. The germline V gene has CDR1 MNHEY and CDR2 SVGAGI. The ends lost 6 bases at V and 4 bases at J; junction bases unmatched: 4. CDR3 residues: CASRITGGTGELFF. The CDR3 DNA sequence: TGTGCCAGCAGGATTACAGGGGGCACCGGGGAGCTGTTTTTT.

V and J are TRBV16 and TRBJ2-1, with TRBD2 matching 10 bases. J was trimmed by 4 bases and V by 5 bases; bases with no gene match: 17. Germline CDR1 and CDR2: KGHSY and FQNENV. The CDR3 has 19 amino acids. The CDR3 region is CASSSHKLAGRGGYNEQFF. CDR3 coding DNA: TGTGCCAGCAGCTCGCACAAACTAGCGGGAAGAGGAGGGTACAATGAGCAGTTCTTC.